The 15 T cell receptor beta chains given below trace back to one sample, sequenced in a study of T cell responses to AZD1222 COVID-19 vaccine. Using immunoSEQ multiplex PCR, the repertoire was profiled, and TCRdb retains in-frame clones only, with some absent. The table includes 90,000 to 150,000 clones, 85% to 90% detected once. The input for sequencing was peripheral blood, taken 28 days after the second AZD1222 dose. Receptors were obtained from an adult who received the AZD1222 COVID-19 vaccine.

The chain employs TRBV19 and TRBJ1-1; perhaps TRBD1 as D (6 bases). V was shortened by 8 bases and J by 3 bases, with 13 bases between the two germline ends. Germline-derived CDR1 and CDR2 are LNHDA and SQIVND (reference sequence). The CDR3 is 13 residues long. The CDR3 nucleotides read TGTGCCAGTGATACAGGGATAGACACTGAAGCTTTCTTT. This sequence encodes CASDTGIDTEAFF. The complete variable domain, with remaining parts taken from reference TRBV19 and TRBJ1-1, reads DGGITQSPKYLFRKEGQNVTLSCEQNLNHDAMYWYRQDPGQGLRLIYYSQIVNDFQKGDIAEGYSVSREKKESFPLTVTSAQKNPTAFYLCASDTGIDTEAFFGQGTRLTVV.

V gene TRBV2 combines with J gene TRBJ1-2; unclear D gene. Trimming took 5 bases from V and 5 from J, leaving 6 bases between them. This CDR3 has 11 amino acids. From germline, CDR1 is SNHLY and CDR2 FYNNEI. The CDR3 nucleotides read TGTGCCAGCAGTAATAGTTATGGCTACACCTTC. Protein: CASSNSYGYTF.

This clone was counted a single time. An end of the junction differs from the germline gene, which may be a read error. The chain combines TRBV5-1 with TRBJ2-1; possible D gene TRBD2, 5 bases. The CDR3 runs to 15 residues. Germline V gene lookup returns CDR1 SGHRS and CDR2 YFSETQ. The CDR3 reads CASRTPADPGSPRLF. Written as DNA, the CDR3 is TGCGCCAGCAGAACCCCAGCCGATCCGGGATCCCCTCGCCTCTTC.

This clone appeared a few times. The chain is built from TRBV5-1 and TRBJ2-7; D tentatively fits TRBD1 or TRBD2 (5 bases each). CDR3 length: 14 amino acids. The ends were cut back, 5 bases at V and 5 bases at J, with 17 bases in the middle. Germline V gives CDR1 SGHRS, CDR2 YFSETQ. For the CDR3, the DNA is TGCGCCAGCAGTCGGGACCTAGAAGTCGACGAGCAGTACTTC. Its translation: CASSRDLEVDEQYF.

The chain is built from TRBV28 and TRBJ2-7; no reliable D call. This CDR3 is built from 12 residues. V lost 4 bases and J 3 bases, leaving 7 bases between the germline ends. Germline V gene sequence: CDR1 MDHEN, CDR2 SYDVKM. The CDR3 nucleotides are TGTGCCAGCAGTTCTTTGGGCTACGAGCAGTACTTC. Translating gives CASSSLGYEQYF.

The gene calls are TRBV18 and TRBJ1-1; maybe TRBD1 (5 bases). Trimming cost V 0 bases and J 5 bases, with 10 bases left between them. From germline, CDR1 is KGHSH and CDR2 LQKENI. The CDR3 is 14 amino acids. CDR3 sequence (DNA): TGTGCCAGCTCACCACCCTACCGGGGGACTGAAGCTTTCTTT. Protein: CASSPPYRGTEAFF.

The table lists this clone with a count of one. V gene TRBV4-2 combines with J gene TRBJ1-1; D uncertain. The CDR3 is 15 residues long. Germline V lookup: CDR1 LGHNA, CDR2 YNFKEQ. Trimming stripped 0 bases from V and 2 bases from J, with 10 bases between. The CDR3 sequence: CASSQEGSRNTEAFF. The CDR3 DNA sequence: TGTGCCAGCAGCCAAGAGGGGTCAAGAAACACTGAAGCTTTCTTT.

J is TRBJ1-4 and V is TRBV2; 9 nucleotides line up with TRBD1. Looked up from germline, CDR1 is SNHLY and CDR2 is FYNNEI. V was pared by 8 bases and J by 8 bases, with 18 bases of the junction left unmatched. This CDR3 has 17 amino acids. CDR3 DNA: TGTGCCAGCGGGGACAGGGAAATATCTGGGAAGAGCGAAAAACTGTTTTTT. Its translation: CASGDREISGKSEKLFF.

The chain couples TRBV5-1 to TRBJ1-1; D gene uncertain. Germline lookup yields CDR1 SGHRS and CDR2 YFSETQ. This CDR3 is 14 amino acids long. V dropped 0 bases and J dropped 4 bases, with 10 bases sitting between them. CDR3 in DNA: TGCGCCAGCAGCTTGGAGGTGGCGGCCACTGAAGCTTTCTTT. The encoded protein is CASSLEVAATEAFF.

The CDR3 DNA follows: TGTGCCACCAGCAGTTACGGGGGATCCTACGAGCAGTACTTC. It yields the protein CATSSYGGSYEQYF. This chain uses TRBV15 with TRBJ2-7; a weak D match, TRBD2 (6 bases). The CDR3 loop spans 14 amino acids. Germline V lookup: CDR1 LNHNV, CDR2 YYDKDF (reference sequence). The germline V and J ends were trimmed by 3 bases and 1 base, with 10 bases remaining between them.

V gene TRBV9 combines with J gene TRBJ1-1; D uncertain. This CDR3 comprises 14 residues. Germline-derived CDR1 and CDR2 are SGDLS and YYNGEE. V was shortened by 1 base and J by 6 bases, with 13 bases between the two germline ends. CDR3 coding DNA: TGTGCCAGCAGCGTAAGGCCCGGGAATGCTGAAGCTTTCTTT. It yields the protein CASSVRPGNAEAFF.

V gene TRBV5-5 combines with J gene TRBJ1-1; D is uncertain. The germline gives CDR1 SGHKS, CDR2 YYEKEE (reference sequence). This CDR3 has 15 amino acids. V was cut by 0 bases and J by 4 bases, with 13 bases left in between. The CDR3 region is CASSLDSPSSTEAFF. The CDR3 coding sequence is TGTGCCAGCAGCTTGGACAGCCCGTCTAGCACTGAAGCTTTCTTT.

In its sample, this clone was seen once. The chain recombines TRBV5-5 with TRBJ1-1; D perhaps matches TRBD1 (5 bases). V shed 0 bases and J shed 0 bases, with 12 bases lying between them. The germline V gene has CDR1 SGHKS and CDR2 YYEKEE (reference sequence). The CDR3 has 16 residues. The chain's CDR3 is CASSLDPGLMNTEAFF. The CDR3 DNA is TGTGCCAGCAGCTTGGATCCGGGGCTCATGAACACTGAAGCTTTCTTT.

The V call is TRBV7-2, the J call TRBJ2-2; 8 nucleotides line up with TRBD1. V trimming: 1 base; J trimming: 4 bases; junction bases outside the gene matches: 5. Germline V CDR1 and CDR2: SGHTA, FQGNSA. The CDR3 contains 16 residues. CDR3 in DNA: TGTGCCAGCAGCTTAGGGGGGACAGGCGGCACCGGGGAGCTGTTTTTT. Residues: CASSLGGTGGTGELFF.

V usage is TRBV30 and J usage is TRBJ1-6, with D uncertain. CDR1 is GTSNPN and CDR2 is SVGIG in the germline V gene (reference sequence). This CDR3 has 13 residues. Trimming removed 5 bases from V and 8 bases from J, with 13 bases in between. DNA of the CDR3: TGTGCCTGGGCCAAGGATTTGGATTCACCCCTCCACTTT. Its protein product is CAWAKDLDSPLHF.